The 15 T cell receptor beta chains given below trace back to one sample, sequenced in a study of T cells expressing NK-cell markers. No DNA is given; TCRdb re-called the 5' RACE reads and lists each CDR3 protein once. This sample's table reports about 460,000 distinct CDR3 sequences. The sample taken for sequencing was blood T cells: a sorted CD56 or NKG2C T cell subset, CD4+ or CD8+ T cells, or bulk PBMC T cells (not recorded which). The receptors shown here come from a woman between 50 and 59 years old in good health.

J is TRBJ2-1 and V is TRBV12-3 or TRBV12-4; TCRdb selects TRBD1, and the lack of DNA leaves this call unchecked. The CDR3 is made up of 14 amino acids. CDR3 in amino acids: CATKTNRPGNEQFF.

Here the CDR3 reads CATSEPPGQGLTDTQYF. This chain uses TRBV24-1 with TRBJ2-3; the TCRdb D gene call, TRBD1, has no DNA to confirm it. The germline CDR1 and CDR2 sequences are KGHDR and SFDVKD. This CDR3 contains 17 residues.

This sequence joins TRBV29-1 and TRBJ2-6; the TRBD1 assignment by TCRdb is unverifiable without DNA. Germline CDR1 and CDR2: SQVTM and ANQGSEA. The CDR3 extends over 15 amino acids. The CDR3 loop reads CSVGLGQGGANVLTF.

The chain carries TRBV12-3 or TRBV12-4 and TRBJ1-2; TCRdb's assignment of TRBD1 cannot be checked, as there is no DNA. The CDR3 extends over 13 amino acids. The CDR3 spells CASSLVRGYGYTF.

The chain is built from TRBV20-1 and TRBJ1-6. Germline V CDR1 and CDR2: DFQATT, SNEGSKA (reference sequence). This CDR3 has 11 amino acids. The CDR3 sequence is CSASSDGRLHF.

The CDR3 protein is CSALDPTDSYEQYF. The chain recombines TRBV20-1 with TRBJ2-7. The germline gives CDR1 DFQATT, CDR2 SNEGSKA (reference sequence). This CDR3 has 14 amino acids.

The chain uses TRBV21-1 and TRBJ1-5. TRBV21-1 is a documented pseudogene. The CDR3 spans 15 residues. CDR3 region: CASSKGPAILGPQHF.

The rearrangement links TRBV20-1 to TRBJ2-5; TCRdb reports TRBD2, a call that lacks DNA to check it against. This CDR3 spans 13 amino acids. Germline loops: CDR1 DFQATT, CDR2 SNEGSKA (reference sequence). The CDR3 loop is CSARGLALETQYF.

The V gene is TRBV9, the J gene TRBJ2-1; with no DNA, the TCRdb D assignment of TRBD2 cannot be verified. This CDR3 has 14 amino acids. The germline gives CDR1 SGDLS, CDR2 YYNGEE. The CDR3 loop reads CASSVGTSRHEQFF.

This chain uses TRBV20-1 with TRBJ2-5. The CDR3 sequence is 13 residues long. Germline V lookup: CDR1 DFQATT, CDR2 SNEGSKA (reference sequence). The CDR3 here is CSAEDTAQETQYF.

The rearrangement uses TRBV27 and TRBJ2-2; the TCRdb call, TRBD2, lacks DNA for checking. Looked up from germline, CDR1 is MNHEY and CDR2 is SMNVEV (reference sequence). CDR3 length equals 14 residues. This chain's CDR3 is CASTSGSNTGELFF.

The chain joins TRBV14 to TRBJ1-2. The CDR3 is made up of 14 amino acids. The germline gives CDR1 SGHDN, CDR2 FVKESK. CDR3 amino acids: CASSQGAVSYGYTF.

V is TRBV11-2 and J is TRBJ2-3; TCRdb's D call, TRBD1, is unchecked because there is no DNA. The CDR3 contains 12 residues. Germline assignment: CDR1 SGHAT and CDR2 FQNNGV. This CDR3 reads CASSVSGKTQYF.

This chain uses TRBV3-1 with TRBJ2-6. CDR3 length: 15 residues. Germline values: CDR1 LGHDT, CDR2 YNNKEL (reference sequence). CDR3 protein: CASSPAYGGDNVLTF.

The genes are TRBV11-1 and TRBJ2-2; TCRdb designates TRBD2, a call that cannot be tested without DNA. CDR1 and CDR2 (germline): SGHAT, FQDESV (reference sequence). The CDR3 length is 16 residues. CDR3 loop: CASSPSGRAGTGELFF.